One and the same sample provided the 26 T cell receptor beta chains below, sequenced in a study of beta chain features in type 1 diabetes. Expressed TCRB transcripts were sequenced because the isolated RNA had all been reverse transcribed beforehand. Assay: immunoSEQ multiplex PCR; the TCRdb copy retains only in-frame clones and omits some. The sample contains roughly 240,000 clones, about 63% of which appear only once. Sequenced material: naive CD4+ T cells from blood. Receptor source: a man in his thirties or forties in good health.

The chain employs TRBV30 and TRBJ1-5; no clear D gene. The germline CDR1 and CDR2 sequences are GTSNPN and SVGIG (reference sequence). Trimming pared 2 bases from V and 7 bases from J, leaving 12 bases between. The CDR3 is 13 amino acids. This chain's CDR3 is CAWSLWSQQPQHF. The CDR3 bases are TGTGCCTGGAGTTTATGGTCCCAACAGCCCCAGCATTTT.

The chain links TRBV7-7 to TRBJ2-5, with 8 bases lining up with TRBD2. CDR3 size: 14 residues. Germline loops: CDR1 SSHAT, CDR2 FNYEAQ (reference sequence). The trim removed 3 bases at V and 4 bases at J, leaving 4 bases unmatched. CDR3 nucleotide sequence: TGTGCCAGCAGCTTGGGAGCGGGGGCAGAGACCCAGTACTTC. This encodes CASSLGAGAETQYF.

The chain couples TRBV29-1 to TRBJ1-2; weak D call: TRBD1 (5 bases). Germline-derived CDR1 and CDR2 are SQVTM and ANQGSEA. The CDR3 runs 10 residues. Deletions cut 4 bases from V and 12 bases from J, with 12 bases between. The CDR3 sequence is CSVVGVDDTF. The CDR3 bases are TGCAGCGTTGTAGGGGTCGACGACACCTTC.

The gene calls are TRBV5-4 and TRBJ1-1, with D unresolved. Trimming took 4 bases from V and 1 from J, leaving 14 bases between them. The CDR3 runs 15 residues. The germline CDR1 and CDR2 sequences are SGHNT and YYREEE (reference sequence). CDR3 amino acids: CASSPEAVKNTEAFF. DNA for the CDR3: TGTGCCAGCAGCCCGGAGGCGGTTAAGAACACTGAAGCTTTCTTT.

The sample holds one count of this clone. This chain links TRBV27 with TRBJ2-1; no clear D gene. The CDR3 has 14 amino acids. The germline gives CDR1 MNHEY, CDR2 SMNVEV (reference sequence). The V end lost 2 bases, the J end lost 4 bases, and 9 bases lay between the germline ends. The CDR3, as DNA: TGTGCCAGCAGTTTAAACAGCCCTTACAATGAGCAGTTCTTC. This sequence encodes CASSLNSPYNEQFF.

The table lists this clone with a few counts. This chain links TRBV27 with TRBJ2-7, with 10 nucleotides matching TRBD2. The length of the CDR3 is 14 residues. Germline trimming cut 4 bases from V and 6 bases from J; bases unmatched to any gene: 6. Germline-derived CDR1 and CDR2 are MNHEY and SMNVEV (reference sequence). The CDR3 bases are TGTGCCAGCAGTTCATTGGGACTAGCGAGCGAGCAGTACTTC. This gives the protein CASSSLGLASEQYF.

The chain joins TRBV7-2 to TRBJ1-5; D gene ambiguous. The V end was cut by 5 bases, the J end by 2 bases, with 10 bases between. Per the germline V gene, CDR1 is SGHTA and CDR2 is FQGNSA. The CDR3 is made up of 14 amino acids. The CDR3 sequence is CASSQMWGNQPQHF. DNA for the CDR3: TGTGCCAGCAGCCAAATGTGGGGCAATCAGCCCCAGCATTTT.

The chain has TRBV13 and TRBJ2-7; unclear D gene. V dropped 0 bases and J dropped 3 bases, with 12 bases sitting between them. The CDR3 consists of 15 residues. Germline V gene data show CDR1 as PRHDT and CDR2 as FYEKMQ (reference sequence). The CDR3 sequence is CASSLGSGRSYEQYF. As DNA, the CDR3 is TGTGCCAGCAGCTTAGGGTCGGGCAGGAGCTACGAGCAGTACTTC.

This clone was detected a few times. V is TRBV30 and J is TRBJ1-5; D gene uncertain. In germline, CDR1 is GTSNPN, CDR2 SVGIG (reference sequence). V dropped 5 bases and J dropped 4 bases, with 12 bases sitting between them. The CDR3 loop spans 13 amino acids. The CDR3, as DNA: TGTGCCTGGGCGAAGGACCGTAATCAGCCCCAGCATTTT. Translated, it gives CAWAKDRNQPQHF.

V is TRBV10-3 and J is TRBJ2-7; possible D gene TRBD1, 5 bases. Trimming stripped 10 bases from V and 6 bases from J, with 25 bases between. Germline V gene sequence: CDR1 ENHRY, CDR2 SYGVKD. This CDR3 region has 15 residues. CDR3 coding DNA: TGTGCCAGCAGGGCCGTAGGGGCAGGCTCGGTCGAGCAGTACTTC. As protein: CASRAVGAGSVEQYF.

This chain connects TRBV10-3 to TRBJ1-1; D unresolved. Germline CDR1 and CDR2: ENHRY and SYGVKD. The CDR3 length is 13 residues. The germline V and J ends were trimmed by 11 bases and 1 base, with 14 bases remaining between them. CDR3 amino acids: CASRAGRNTEAFF. The CDR3 coding sequence is TGTGCCTCGCGGGCGGGCAGGAACACTGAAGCTTTCTTT.

The DNA of the CDR3 is TGTGCCTGGAGGCGGGACAGCCTGAGGGATGGGGCCAACGTCCTGACTTTC. This translates into CAWRRDSLRDGANVLTF. The chain joins TRBV30 to TRBJ2-6; a weak D match, TRBD1 (7 bases). The CDR3 is 17 residues long. Trimming pared 3 bases from V and 3 bases from J, leaving 18 bases between. Germline lookup yields CDR1 GTSNPN and CDR2 SVGIG (reference sequence).

This clone was observed a few times. V usage is TRBV29-1 and J usage is TRBJ2-1, with D maybe TRBD2 (6 bases). The CDR3 covers 11 residues. Germline values: CDR1 SQVTM, CDR2 ANQGSEA. Trimming removed 3 bases from V and 10 bases from J, with 10 bases in between. CDR3: CSVDGGKEQFF. The CDR3 DNA reads TGCAGCGTTGACGGCGGGAAGGAGCAGTTCTTC.

Remarks on this clone: Mismatch with germline at one junction end may stem from a read error. The chain is built from TRBV4-3 and TRBJ2-3; D perhaps matches TRBD2 (5 bases). This CDR3 is built from 12 residues. Germline V gives CDR1 LGHNA, CDR2 YSLEER. The CDR3 DNA is TGCGCCAGCAGCCGTGGACTGGATCAGCTCGCCTTT. Translated, it gives CASSRGLDQLAF.

The V gene is TRBV13, the J gene TRBJ2-5; D is undetermined. The V gene lost 5 bases and the J gene lost 4 bases, with 11 bases spanning the gap. This CDR3 has 13 residues. CDR1 PRHDT and CDR2 FYEKMQ come from the germline V gene (reference sequence). CDR3 region: CASSHISRETQYF. Here the CDR3 DNA reads TGTGCCAGCAGCCACATTAGCCGAGAGACCCAGTACTTC.

The rearrangement uses TRBV7-2 and TRBJ2-5; 8 bases are shared with TRBD2. Trimming cost V 5 bases and J 5 bases; bases outside gene matches: 7. Germline CDR1 reads SGHTA; CDR2 reads FQGNSA. CDR3 length: 14 amino acids. In nucleotides, the CDR3 is TGTGCCAGCAGCCCCAGCGGGAGAGGGGAGACCCAGTACTTC. This encodes CASSPSGRGETQYF.

The V gene is TRBV11-2, the J gene TRBJ2-5; D is uncertain. CDR3 length equals 14 residues. The germline gives CDR1 SGHAT, CDR2 FQNNGV. Deletions cut 1 base from V and 3 bases from J, with 9 bases between. The CDR3 DNA is TGTGCCAGCAGCTTAGGGCTGATCGAAGAGACCCAGTACTTC. Protein product: CASSLGLIEETQYF.

This clone came up a few times. The chain carries TRBV23-1 and TRBJ2-2; D might be TRBD1 (6 bases). TRBV23-1 counts as an open reading frame of uncertain function. CDR3 size: 15 residues. The V and J ends lost 1 base and 6 bases respectively, with 12 bases between them. CDR3 DNA: TGCGCCAGCAGTCAATATCAGGGGACGGCCGGGGAGCTGTTTTTT. Translation gives CASSQYQGTAGELFF.

The chain recombines TRBV9 with TRBJ2-1; D remains ambiguous. Germline V CDR1 and CDR2: SGDLS, YYNGEE. Deletions cut 4 bases from V and 8 bases from J, with 7 bases between. The CDR3 has 11 residues. The CDR3: CASSRADEQFF. As DNA, the CDR3 is TGTGCCAGCAGCCGGGCTGATGAGCAGTTCTTC. Filled out from reference TRBV9 and TRBJ2-1, the complete variable domain reads DSGVTQTPKHLITATGQRVTLRCSPRSGDLSVYWYQQSLDQGLQFLIQYYNGEERAKGNILERFSAQQFPDLHSELNLSSLELGDSALYFCASSRADEQFFGPGTRLTVL.

This sequence joins TRBV5-1 and TRBJ2-3; D tentatively fits TRBD1 or TRBD2 (5 bases each). Germline CDR1 reads SGHRS; CDR2 reads YFSETQ. This CDR3 has 15 amino acids. V shed 3 bases and J shed 2 bases, with 13 bases lying between them. CDR3 amino acids: CASSYGTKHTDTQYF. The DNA of the CDR3 is TGCGCCAGCAGCTACGGGACCAAACACACAGATACGCAGTATTTT. The full variable domain, its missing parts supplied by reference TRBV5-1 and TRBJ2-3, is KAGVTQTPRYLIKTRGQQVTLSCSPISGHRSVSWYQQTPGQGLQFLFEYFSETQRNKGNFPGRFSGRQFSNSRSEMNVSTLELGDSALYLCASSYGTKHTDTQYFGPGTRLTVL.

The chain links TRBV25-1 to TRBJ1-2; 9 bases line up with TRBD1. This CDR3 spans 13 amino acids. Per germline, CDR1 MGHDK and CDR2 SYGVNS. The J segment lost 8 bases and the V segment lost 2 bases, leaving 3 bases of the junction unmatched. The CDR3 nucleotides read TGTGCCAGCAGTGAAGGGACAGGGAGCGGCTACACCTTC. This translates into CASSEGTGSGYTF.

The rearrangement joins TRBV30 to TRBJ2-1; D gene ambiguous. CDR3 length equals 12 residues. The V gene's germline CDR1 is GTSNPN and CDR2 SVGIG (reference sequence). The ends were cut back, 1 base at V and 7 bases at J, with 8 bases in the middle. In DNA, the CDR3 is TGTGCCTGGAGTGAAGTTGTAAATGAGCAGTTCTTC. It is translated as CAWSEVVNEQFF.

The gene calls are TRBV6-5 and TRBJ2-3; perhaps TRBD2 as D (5 bases). The CDR3 has 11 amino acids. V shed 7 bases and J shed 5 bases, with 7 bases lying between them. Germline assignment: CDR1 MNHEY and CDR2 SVGAGI. The CDR3 bases are TGTGCCAGCACCCGGGGAGATACGCAGTATTTT. The encoded protein is CASTRGDTQYF.

This chain links TRBV7-2 with TRBJ2-7; D gene ambiguous. This CDR3 is built from 13 residues. CDR1 is SGHTA, CDR2 FQGNSA, per germline. V lost 5 bases and J lost 1, with 9 bases in between. The CDR3 loop is CASSPSVSYEQYF. In nucleotides, the CDR3 is TGTGCCAGCAGCCCCAGTGTTTCCTACGAGCAGTACTTC.

This clone has just a few counts. The V and J genes are TRBV29-1 and TRBJ2-5, with D perhaps TRBD2 (6 bases). Germline CDR1 and CDR2: SQVTM and ANQGSEA. This CDR3 comprises 13 residues. The germline V and J ends were trimmed by 6 bases and 1 base, with 12 bases remaining between them. As DNA, the CDR3 is TGCAGCGTCTTAGCGGCTCTCCAAGAGACCCAGTACTTC. Encoded protein: CSVLAALQETQYF.

This chain uses TRBV30 with TRBJ2-1; TRBD1 matches 9 bases. Germline assignment: CDR1 GTSNPN and CDR2 SVGIG (reference sequence). J lost 4 bases, V lost 0 bases, and 10 bases had no gene match. This CDR3 is built from 17 residues. CDR3 residues: CAWSVRSGGQGYNEQFF. CDR3 bases: TGTGCCTGGAGTGTACGATCCGGCGGACAGGGGTACAATGAGCAGTTCTTC.